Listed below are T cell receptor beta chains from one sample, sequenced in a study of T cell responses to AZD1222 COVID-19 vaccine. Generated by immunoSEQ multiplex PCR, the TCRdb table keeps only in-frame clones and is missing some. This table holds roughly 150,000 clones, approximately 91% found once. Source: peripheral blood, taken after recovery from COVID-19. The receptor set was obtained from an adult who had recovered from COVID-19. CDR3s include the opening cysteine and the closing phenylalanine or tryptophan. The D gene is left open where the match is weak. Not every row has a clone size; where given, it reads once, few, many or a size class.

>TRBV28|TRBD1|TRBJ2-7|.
CASRGGTGGIYEQYF
TGTGCCAGCCGGGGGGGGACAGGGGGCATCTACGAGCAGTACTTC
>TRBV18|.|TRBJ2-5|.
CASSPPGHLQETQYF
TGTGCCAGCTCACCACCGGGACACCTCCAAGAGACCCAGTACTTC
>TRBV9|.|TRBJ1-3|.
CASSPGQGNTIYF
TGTGCCAGCAGCCCAGGACAGGGAAACACCATATATTTT
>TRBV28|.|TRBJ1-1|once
CASSLRGAQGTEAFF
TGTGCCAGCAGTTTACGGGGGGCACAAGGCACTGAAGCTTTCTTT
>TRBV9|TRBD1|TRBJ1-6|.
CASSGEGALNSPLHF
TGTGCCAGCAGCGGGGAGGGGGCGCTGAATTCACCCCTCCACTTT
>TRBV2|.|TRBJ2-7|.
CASSENTKGREQYF
TGTGCCAGCAGTGAAAACACGAAGGGGAGGGAGCAGTACTTC
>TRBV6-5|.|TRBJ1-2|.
CASSRATGYTF
TGTGCCAGCAGTAGGGCCACCGGCTACACCTTC
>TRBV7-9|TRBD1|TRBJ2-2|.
CASSLEQGWTGELFF
TGTGCCAGCAGCTTAGAACAGGGGTGGACCGGGGAGCTGTTTTTT
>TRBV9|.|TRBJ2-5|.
CASSVDWTDKETQYF
TGTGCCAGCAGCGTAGACTGGACAGACAAAGAGACCCAGTACTTC
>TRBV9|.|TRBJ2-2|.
CASSVGTPPTGELFF
TGTGCCAGCAGCGTAGGGACACCCCCCACCGGGGAGCTGTTTTTT
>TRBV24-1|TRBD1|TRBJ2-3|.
CATSVGTGGPFSTDTQYF
TGTGCCACCAGTGTAGGGACAGGGGGCCCCTTTAGCACAGATACGCAGTATTTT
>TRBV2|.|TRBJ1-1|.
CASSEAIGARGEAFF
TGTGCCAGCAGTGAAGCGATCGGGGCGAGGGGTGAAGCTTTCTTT